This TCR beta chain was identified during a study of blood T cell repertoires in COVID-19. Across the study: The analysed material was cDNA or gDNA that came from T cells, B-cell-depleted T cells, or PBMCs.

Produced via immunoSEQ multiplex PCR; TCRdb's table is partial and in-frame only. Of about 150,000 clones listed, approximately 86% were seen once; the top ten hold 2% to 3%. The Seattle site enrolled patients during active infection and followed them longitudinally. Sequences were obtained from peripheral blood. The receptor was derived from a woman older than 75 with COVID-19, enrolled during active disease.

CDR3 region: CASRLARSYYEQYF. The CDR3, as DNA: TGTGCCAGCAGGTTAGCCAGAAGTTATTACGAGCAGTACTTC. This chain uses TRBV6-6 with TRBJ2-7; no definite D call. V lost 6 bases to trimming and J lost 4 bases, with 16 bases between them. Germline V gives CDR1 MNHNY, CDR2 SVGAGI (reference sequence). There are 14 residues in the CDR3.